The 15 T cell receptor beta chains in this list originate from one sample, sequenced in a study of OX40 agonist ivuxolimab in advanced cancers. Library construction relied on the immunoSEQ multiplex PCR assay. This immuneACCESS table, as held by TCRdb, lists in-frame sequences with V and J called but not all clones. Of the missing ones, under half trace to an unresolved V gene in checked studies; the others have no known cause. The sample table shows some 90,000 clones, and about 89% are seen once. The ten largest clones represent more than 4% of the sample. Here the sequenced sample was CD4+ or CD8+ T cells sorted from blood, taken in a trial of the OX40 agonist ivuxolimab. These receptors all come from an adult with an advanced solid tumor such as melanoma, head and neck, liver or kidney cancer.

This clone showed up just once. The chain is built from TRBV10-2 and TRBJ2-7; D is possibly TRBD2 (6 bases). This CDR3 contains 14 residues. Trimming removed 6 bases at V and 5 bases at J, with 17 bases between. Per germline, CDR1 WSHSY and CDR2 SAAADI. The DNA for the CDR3 is TGCGCCAGCAGGGACGCCGGAGGGTCTCACGAGCAGTACGTC. Translation gives CASRDAGGSHEQYV.

This chain joins TRBV5-1 and TRBJ2-1, with D perhaps being TRBD1 or TRBD2 (5 bases each). Trimming left V 1 base short and J 0 bases short, with 11 bases between. The CDR3 spans 16 residues. Per germline, CDR1 SGHRS and CDR2 YFSETQ. CDR3 in amino acids: CASSLSGTSSYNEQFF. The CDR3 region has the DNA TGCGCCAGCAGCTTGTCAGGGACGAGCTCCTACAATGAGCAGTTCTTC.

The chain links TRBV6-1 to TRBJ1-5, with D perhaps TRBD1 (5 bases). The CDR3 has 15 residues. V was shortened by 2 bases and J by 6 bases, with 14 bases between the two germline ends. Germline CDR1 and CDR2: MNHNS and SASEGT. The CDR3 region has the DNA TGTGCCAGCAGTGAACTTGGGACCGCGATTCAGCCCCAGCATTTT. Translating it yields CASSELGTAIQPQHF.

This clone appeared a single time. Its ends do not fully match the called genes, so a read error is possible. The chain employs TRBV11-2 and TRBJ1-1, with a tentative D call TRBD1 (5 bases). In germline, CDR1 is SGHAT, CDR2 FQNNGV. This CDR3 is built from 13 residues. The CDR3 region is CASSSTNSQGPSF. The DNA for the CDR3 is TGTGCCAGCAGCTCCACGAACTCCCAGGGTCCTAGCTTT.

The chain uses TRBV5-6 and TRBJ2-5; 7 bases are shared with TRBD1. V gave up 1 base and J gave up 5 bases; unmatched junction bases: 5. Germline lookup yields CDR1 SGHDT and CDR2 YYEEEE. The CDR3 runs to 14 residues. The CDR3 protein is CASSLKGGRETQYF. CDR3 bases: TGTGCCAGCAGCTTGAAAGGGGGCAGGGAGACCCAGTACTTC.

The chain joins TRBV5-6 to TRBJ1-2, with 10 bases matching TRBD1. The CDR3 has 17 amino acids. V lost 0 bases, J lost 0 bases, and 5 bases stayed unmatched. Germline V gene lookup returns CDR1 SGHDT and CDR2 YYEEEE. CDR3 coding DNA: TGTGCCAGCAGCTTGGAGGGACAGGGGTTAGCTAACTATGGCTACACCTTC. It encodes CASSLEGQGLANYGYTF.

The rearrangement links TRBV10-2 to TRBJ2-1; 7 positions match TRBD2. Germline values: CDR1 WSHSY, CDR2 SAAADI. This CDR3 region has 14 residues. Losses at the gene ends were 6 bases for V and 5 bases for J; bases not matched to a gene: 7. This CDR3 reads CASRGGRGNNEQFF. CDR3 sequence (DNA): TGCGCCAGCAGGGGAGGGCGGGGCAACAATGAGCAGTTCTTC.

V is TRBV6-1 and J is TRBJ1-3; D unresolved. There are 15 residues in the CDR3. V lost 2 bases, J lost 0 bases, and 8 bases lay in between. Looked up from germline, CDR1 is MNHNS and CDR2 is SASEGT. Here the CDR3 reads CASSEQQVSGNTIYF. The CDR3 DNA reads as TGTGCCAGCAGTGAACAACAAGTCTCTGGAAACACCATATATTTT.

The chain joins TRBV11-2 to TRBJ1-1, with no clear D. This CDR3 comprises 14 residues. Germline V lookup: CDR1 SGHAT, CDR2 FQNNGV. The V end lost 5 bases, the J end lost 0 bases, and 10 bases lay between the germline ends. CDR3 amino acids: CASSLTLMNTEAFF. The CDR3 DNA sequence: TGTGCCAGCAGCCTCACCTTGATGAACACTGAAGCTTTCTTT.

The gene calls are TRBV28 and TRBJ2-7; 9 bases align to TRBD2. V lost 6 bases and J lost 3; bases outside the gene matches: 9. Germline V gene data show CDR1 as MDHEN and CDR2 as SYDVKM. This CDR3 spans 15 amino acids. The CDR3 region is CASSRTAGGLYEQYF. The CDR3 bases are TGTGCCAGCAGCCGGACGGCGGGAGGGCTCTACGAGCAGTACTTC.

The CDR3 region has the DNA TGCGCCAGCAGGACCGGGACTAGCGGGGGAAATGAGCAGTTCTTC. Translation gives CASRTGTSGGNEQFF. The genes are TRBV5-1 and TRBJ2-1; TRBD2 matches 14 bases. The CDR3 has 15 residues. CDR1 SGHRS and CDR2 YFSETQ come from the germline V gene. V was pared by 5 bases and J by 7 bases, with 5 bases of the junction left unmatched.

This clone has more than one count but fewer than ten. V gene TRBV9 combines with J gene TRBJ2-3; D is unclear. The CDR3 is made up of 13 amino acids. Trimming cost V 7 bases and J 4 bases, with 13 bases left between them. Looked up from germline, CDR1 is SGDLS and CDR2 is YYNGEE. CDR3 nucleotide sequence: TGTGCCAGCTCGAGCCTGCTGGCAGATACGCAGTATTTT. Residues: CASSSLLADTQYF.

The V gene is TRBV6-1, the J gene TRBJ1-1, with TRBD1 as a possible D gene (6 bases). V lost 1 base, J lost 1 base, and 13 bases lay in between. Per germline, CDR1 MNHNS and CDR2 SASEGT. The CDR3 loop spans 16 amino acids. The CDR3 is CASSEVQGLSNTEAFF. CDR3 bases: TGTGCCAGCAGTGAAGTACAGGGTTTGTCGAACACTGAAGCTTTCTTT.

The chain is built from TRBV7-2 and TRBJ1-3; tentative D call: TRBD1 (6 bases). V dropped 5 bases and J dropped 3 bases, with 11 bases sitting between them. Germline V gives CDR1 SGHTA, CDR2 FQGNSA. The CDR3 is made up of 14 amino acids. DNA for the CDR3: TGTGCCAGCAGCACCTACAGGGATGGAAACACCATATATTTT. It encodes CASSTYRDGNTIYF.

The chain combines TRBV5-1 with TRBJ1-1; a weak D match, TRBD1 (5 bases). Germline assignment: CDR1 SGHRS and CDR2 YFSETQ. This CDR3 is 14 amino acids long. Between the trimmed V and J ends, which lost 3 bases and 8 bases, there was a span of 17 bases. The CDR3 protein is CASSSSPQAGEAFF. CDR3 sequence (DNA): TGCGCCAGCAGCTCCTCCCCCCAAGCAGGGGAAGCTTTCTTT. The complete variable domain, with remaining parts taken from reference TRBV5-1 and TRBJ1-1, reads KAGVTQTPRYLIKTRGQQVTLSCSPISGHRSVSWYQQTPGQGLQFLFEYFSETQRNKGNFPGRFSGRQFSNSRSEMNVSTLELGDSALYLCASSSSPQAGEAFFGQGTRLTVV.